This is a list of T cell receptor beta chains from one sample in a study of identifying expanded T cells in peripheral blood. TCRdb's table, derived via immunoSEQ multiplex PCR, lists solely in-frame clones and lacks some. Of more than 75,000 clones listed, approximately 83% are singletons. The sequenced material came from blood. The receptors here all came from a person between 18 and 75 years old in good health. Each CDR3 is given without its conserved first and last residue.

J | V | CDR3
TRBJ2-7 | TRBV2 | ASLHPDSLDEQY
TRBJ1-2 | TRBV2 | ASRMETGYGYT
TRBJ2-2 | TRBV30 | AWKREAGELF
TRBJ1-2 | TRBV7-9 | ASSRTGGGYGYT
TRBJ1-2 | TRBV4-1 | ASSQVGGRAGGYT
TRBJ2-7 | TRBV5-6 | ASSLVGRSHEQY
TRBJ2-3 | TRBV9 | ASSATGTVTDTQY
TRBJ2-1 | TRBV5-1 | ASSLGLAEGEQF
TRBJ2-3 | TRBV11-3 | ASSRGATDTQY
TRBJ2-2 | TRBV6-5 | ASSYSGQTTTGELF
TRBJ2-7 | TRBV6-5 | ASRTANLYEQY
TRBJ2-7 | TRBV2 | ASSDTYEQY
TRBJ2-1 | TRBV7-6 | ASSFGSREPNNEQF
TRBJ1-2 | TRBV18 | ASLDTGNRDYGYT
TRBJ2-7 | TRBV7-2 | ASSLGWGLEQY
TRBJ2-5 | TRBV30 | AWSVGGLKTQY